This paragraph covers one T cell receptor beta chain sequence. Its antigen is currently unknown. These data originate in a study of cytomegalovirus exposure and HLA in healthy donors. Study-level background: From some 190 million T cells, an earlier analysis saw 120 million or so unique TCR beta sequences. Study results and limitations: A later analysis reported that several of the most significant clusters appeared to be linked to common viral pathogens, among them Epstein-Barr virus. Later analysis suggested most CMV-associated TCR beta chains were HLA-restricted.

The PCR contained 60 Vbeta and 13 Jbeta primers. Profiling relied on immunoSEQ multiplex PCR, and the TCRdb table lists in-frame clones only, not all of them. The table records fewer than 200,000 clones, around 68% of them present only once. The CDR3 has 13 amino acids. Germline loops: CDR1 ENHRY, CDR2 SYGVKD. With 6 bases clipped from V and 5 bases from J, the junction kept 4 bases outside the gene matches. V gene TRBV10-3 combines with J gene TRBJ1-5, with TRBD1 matching over 7 bases. The receptor's source is a woman aged 35 to 49 in good health and CMV-seropositive. The specimen sequenced was PBMCs. This chain's CDR3 is CAISTGTDQPQHF. CDR3 DNA: TGTGCCATCAGCACCGGGACAGATCAGCCCCAGCATTTT.